The 10 T cell receptor beta chains listed next were all sequenced from one sample in a study of T cells in Graves' hyperthyroidism and ophthalmopathy. The CDR3 regions of TCR beta were amplified from RNA transcripts. Using the HTBI primer set, a first-round RT-PCR was run on the TCR CDR3. MiXCR was run by TCRdb on the multiplex PCR reads, yielding one entry per CDR3 protein. The table lists fewer than 300,000 distinct CDR3 sequences, 13% to 15% of them singletons. The sample taken for sequencing was blood. The receptor set was obtained from a woman aged 50 to 60 with Graves' hyperthyroidism that later progressed to Graves' ophthalmopathy.

This clonotype came up many times. The CDR3 reads CASSPRVPSYEQYF. In DNA form, the CDR3 reads TGTGCCAGCAGTCCCCGGGTCCCTTCCTACGAGCAGTACTTC. The rearrangement joins TRBV28 to TRBJ2-7; D is unresolved. The V and J ends lost 5 bases and 1 base respectively, with 12 bases between them. Looked up from germline, CDR1 is MDHEN and CDR2 is SYDVKM. The CDR3 totals 14 residues. Full variable domain (remainder filled in from reference TRBV28 and TRBJ2-7): DVKVTQSSRYLVKRTGEKVFLECVQDMDHENMFWYRQDPGLGLRLIYFSYDVKMKEKGDIPEGYSVSREKKERFSLILESASTNQTSMYLCASSPRVPSYEQYFGPGTRLTVT.

A few counts support this clonotype. The chain combines TRBV5-1 with TRBJ2-7; D possibly uses TRBD1 or TRBD2 (6 bases each). Germline values: CDR1 SGHRS, CDR2 YFSETQ. V lost 4 bases, J lost 2 bases, and 16 bases lay in between. The CDR3 loop spans 15 amino acids. For the CDR3, the DNA is TGCGCCAGCAGCCCGGGTCGGGGGCAAACCTACGAGCAGTACTTC. Translation: CASSPGRGQTYEQYF. The full variable domain, its missing parts supplied by reference TRBV5-1 and TRBJ2-7, is KAGVTQTPRYLIKTRGQQVTLSCSPISGHRSVSWYQQTPGQGLQFLFEYFSETQRNKGNFPGRFSGRQFSNSRSEMNVSTLELGDSALYLCASSPGRGQTYEQYFGPGTRLTVT.

The chain is built from TRBV29-1 and TRBJ1-5, with D hard to call. Germline V lookup: CDR1 SQVTM, CDR2 ANQGSEA. The CDR3 is 16 residues long. V lost 7 bases to trimming and J lost 4 bases, with 23 bases between them. The CDR3 bases are TGCAGCGGAAACCTTCTCCTACACGAGATTAATCAGCCCCAGCATTTT. It specifies CSGNLLLHEINQPQHF.

The genes are TRBV6-1 and TRBJ2-7; D remains unclear. CDR1 MNHNS and CDR2 SASEGT come from the germline V gene. CDR3 length equals 12 residues. Trimming cost V 5 bases and J 2 bases, with 7 bases left between them. CDR3 coding DNA: TGTGCCAGCAGTATTGACACCTACGAGCAGTACTTC. Translated: CASSIDTYEQYF.

At least ten counts were recorded for this clonotype. In DNA form, the CDR3 reads TGTGCCAGCGGGACAGTTAACCACGAGCAGTACTTC. The encoded protein is CASGTVNHEQYF. This chain joins TRBV6-1 and TRBJ2-7; 7 nucleotides line up with TRBD1. Germline V lookup: CDR1 MNHNS, CDR2 SASEGT. Trimming removed 8 bases from V and 5 bases from J; junction bases left unmatched: 6. The CDR3 totals 12 residues.

In its sample, this clonotype was seen many times. This rearrangement joins TRBV20-1 to TRBJ2-4; D might be TRBD2 (5 bases). The CDR3 runs 15 residues. Germline CDR1 and CDR2: DFQATT and SNEGSKA (reference sequence). V lost 5 bases, J lost 1 base, and 15 bases lay in between. CDR3 in DNA: TGCAGTGCTGAATCGGGGAAGAGGGCCAAAAACATTCAGTACTTC. Its protein is CSAESGKRAKNIQYF.

The gene calls are TRBV20-1 and TRBJ1-5; TRBD1 aligns across 12 bases. The germline gives CDR1 DFQATT, CDR2 SNEGSKA (reference sequence). This CDR3 spans 19 amino acids. V dropped 1 base and J dropped 4; count of bases not matched to a gene: 14. CDR3 bases: TGCAGTGCTAGAGTCCCAAACCGGGACAGGGGGCGTTCGAATCAGCCCCAGCATTTT. Its protein is CSARVPNRDRGRSNQPQHF.

This clonotype was seen ten or more times. The chain joins TRBV28 to TRBJ2-1, with 12 bases fitting TRBD2. This CDR3 is 16 amino acids long. Germline assignment: CDR1 MDHEN and CDR2 SYDVKM. Losses at the gene ends were 6 bases for V and 0 bases for J; bases not matched to a gene: 3. The CDR3 spells CASSPSGRVSYNEQFF. The CDR3 DNA reads as TGTGCCAGCAGCCCTAGCGGGAGGGTCTCCTACAATGAGCAGTTCTTC.

This clonotype was seen many times. The chain recombines TRBV12-3 or TRBV12-4 with TRBJ2-3; 10 bases fit TRBD2. The V segment lost 6 bases and the J segment 6 bases; nucleotides outside the gene matches: 9. This CDR3 contains 15 residues. For the CDR3, the DNA is TGTGCCAGCAGCTCCTGGGAGCGGGAGGGCGATACGCAGTATTTT. Its translation is CASSSWEREGDTQYF.

This clonotype has a count of ten or more. This chain joins TRBV10-3 and TRBJ2-3, with D perhaps TRBD1 (5 bases). V gave up 6 bases and J gave up 6 bases, with 10 bases separating them. Germline CDR1 ENHRY, CDR2 SYGVKD. The CDR3 contains 12 residues. The CDR3 here is CAIRPQGDTQYF. The CDR3 region has the DNA TGTGCCATCAGGCCGCAGGGTGATACGCAGTATTTT.